This T cell receptor (beta chain) is from a study of CD8 T cells in ankylosing spondylitis. Study-wide findings and caveats: In ankylosing spondylitis patients, matched synovial fluid reportedly showed significant enrichment of disease-linked clones. Apparently characteristic of ankylosing spondylitis blood was a TCR beta motif (roughly eight highly homologous variants). Disease-linked clones bore a CD8+ phenotype, appearing relatively rarely in peripheral blood.

In making TCR beta libraries, quantitative 5'-RACE with molecular barcodes was used. TCRdb itself ran the 5' RACE reads through MiXCR, one entry per CDR3 protein. The data show some 350,000 distinct CDR3 sequences, approximately 15% seen once. In regard to this clonotype: No antigen is known for it.

The CDR3 spans 15 residues. Trimming pared 5 bases from V and 2 bases from J, leaving 13 bases between. Sequencing was carried out using blood, either unsorted or a sorted T cell fraction (not recorded which). This sequence was found in a male donor with ankylosing spondylitis or in good health (not recorded which). V usage is TRBV12-3 or TRBV12-4 and J usage is TRBJ2-1; D unclear. CDR3 bases: TGTGCCAGCAGTAGGATGGCTGGGGCCTACAATGAGCAGTTCTTC. The encoded protein is CASSRMAGAYNEQFF.